These T cell receptor beta chains were read from a single sample in a study of blood T cell repertoires in COVID-19. Sequencing was performed with immunoSEQ multiplex PCR; in TCRdb, only in-frame clones are kept and a portion is missing. Of approximately 69,000 clones listed, over 65% are singletons. Sequencing was performed on peripheral blood. The receptors were sampled from a woman at least 80 years old with acute or convalescent COVID-19. Both conserved end residues are part of each CDR3. The D gene is left open where the match is weak. Clone size appears in some rows only: once, few, many, or a class for an expanded clone.

D gene	V gene	J gene	clone size	CDR3 protein	CDR3 DNA
TRBD1	TRBV19	TRBJ1-3	-	CASSTAGGHSGNTIYF	TGTGCCAGTAGTACAGCAGGGGGCCATTCTGGAAACACCATATATTTT
-	TRBV6-6	TRBJ2-5	-	CASTDSQETQYF	TGTGCCAGCACTGACAGCCAAGAGACCCAGTACTTC
-	TRBV30	TRBJ2-3	once	CAWSVEGADTQYF	TGTGCCTGGAGTGTAGAAGGGGCAGATACGCAGTATTTT
TRBD2	TRBV13	TRBJ2-3	-	CASSSRSSALAGVDTDTQYF	TGTGCCAGCAGCTCTCGATCCTCTGCACTAGCGGGAGTCGACACAGATACGCAGTATTTT
TRBD1	TRBV5-1	TRBJ2-7	-	CASTTLPRTGLSSYEQYF	TGTGCCAGCACCACCTTGCCCCGGACAGGGCTTAGCTCCTACGAGCAGTACTTC
-	TRBV27	TRBJ2-1	few	CASRRVGDYNEQFF	TGTGCCAGCAGGCGGGTGGGAGACTACAATGAGCAGTTCTTC
-	TRBV19	TRBJ1-1	-	CASKKGRGPTEAFF	TGTGCCAGTAAAAAGGGCAGGGGTCCCACTGAAGCTTTCTTT
TRBD2	TRBV18	TRBJ2-5	-	CASSPAGEPVQETQYF	TGTGCCAGCTCACCAGCGGGGGAACCGGTTCAAGAGACCCAGTACTTC
TRBD1	TRBV11-2	TRBJ1-1	-	CASSLTGKNTEAFF	TGTGCCAGCAGCTTGACAGGGAAGAACACTGAAGCTTTCTTT
TRBD2	TRBV5-1	TRBJ2-5	-	CASSLGLAGETQYF	TGCGCCAGCAGCTTGGGGCTAGCGGGAGAGACCCAGTACTTC
-	TRBV5-1	TRBJ2-5	-	CASSLGSGWRAFQETQYF	TGCGCCAGCAGCTTGGGGTCTGGTTGGAGGGCATTCCAAGAGACCCAGTACTTC
-	TRBV24-1	TRBJ1-2	-	CATSDLPGNGYTF	TGTGCCACCAGTGATTTACCGGGGAATGGCTACACCTTC
-	TRBV3-1/TRBV3-2	TRBJ1-4	-	CASSHRQSGNEKLFF	TGTGCCAGCAGCCATAGACAGTCCGGGAATGAAAAACTGTTTTTT
-	TRBV9	TRBJ1-1	once	CASSVTGYGEGATEAFF	TGTGCCAGCAGCGTAACGGGCTATGGGGAAGGGGCCACTGAAGCTTTCTTT
TRBD1	TRBV2	TRBJ1-6	-	CARSQGANYNSPLHF	TGTGCCAGGAGTCAGGGGGCCAACTATAATTCACCCCTCCACTTT
-	TRBV5-1	TRBJ2-2	-	CASSLESGAGGELFF	TGCGCCAGCAGCTTGGAGTCAGGGGCAGGCGGGGAGCTGTTTTTT
TRBD1	TRBV19	TRBJ1-1	-	CASSSLRQGASNTEAFF	TGTGCCAGTAGTTCCCTTAGACAGGGGGCATCGAACACTGAAGCTTTCTTT
TRBD1	TRBV6-5	TRBJ1-2	-	CASSYGRGPPDGYTF	TGTGCCAGCAGTTACGGCAGGGGGCCGCCCGATGGCTACACCTTC
-	TRBV12-3/TRBV12-4	TRBJ1-1	-	CATAGQLNTEAFF	TGTGCCACCGCGGGGCAACTGAACACTGAAGCTTTCTTT
-	TRBV5-1	TRBJ2-1	once	CASSLGGPDYNEQFF	TGCGCCAGCAGCCTGGGGGGGCCTGATTACAATGAGCAGTTCTTC
-	TRBV12-3/TRBV12-4	TRBJ2-3	-	CASSLQGTDTQYF	TGTGCCAGCAGTCTACAGGGAACAGATACGCAGTATTTT
TRBD2	TRBV7-3	TRBJ2-3	-	CASSLTSGLVTDTQYF	TGTGCCAGCAGCTTAACGTCCGGACTAGTCACAGATACGCAGTATTTT
TRBD1	TRBV5-8	TRBJ1-2	-	CASKRTGPDKGYGYTF	TGTGCCAGCAAAAGGACAGGGCCAGATAAGGGCTATGGCTACACCTTC
-	TRBV2	TRBJ2-7	-	CASIRASYEQYF	TGTGCCAGCATCAGGGCGTCCTACGAGCAGTACTTC
-	TRBV7-3	TRBJ2-2	once	CASSLVLGGTGELFF	TGTGCCAGCAGCTTAGTCCTGGGGGGCACCGGGGAGCTGTTTTTT
TRBD1	TRBV30	TRBJ1-1	-	CAWTHPGGITEAFF	TGTGCCTGGACCCACCCAGGGGGCATAACTGAAGCTTTCTTT
-	TRBV2	TRBJ2-7	once	CASAQGSSYEQYF	TGTGCCAGCGCACAGGGCAGTTCCTACGAGCAGTACTTC
TRBD1	TRBV5-1	TRBJ1-1	few	CASSPGQGRSDTEAFF	TGCGCCAGCAGCCCGGGACAGGGGCGATCCGACACTGAAGCTTTCTTT
-	TRBV5-8	TRBJ1-2	-	CASSLRRLPGLYGYTF	TGTGCCAGCAGCTTAAGACGCCTCCCGGGACTCTATGGCTACACCTTC
TRBD1	TRBV2	TRBJ1-6	-	CAGQLQGLNNSPLHF	TGTGCCGGACAATTACAGGGGTTGAATAATTCACCCCTCCACTTT
-	TRBV7-3	TRBJ2-1	-	CASSPLGGLAYNEQFF	TGTGCCAGCAGCCCTCTCGGTGGTCTGGCCTACAATGAGCAGTTCTTC
-	TRBV12-3/TRBV12-4	TRBJ1-2	-	CASSLRPGDGYTF	TGTGCCAGCAGTTTAAGGCCAGGGGACGGCTACACCTTC
TRBD1	TRBV2	TRBJ1-2	-	CASMDRVYGYTF	TGTGCCAGCATGGACAGGGTCTATGGCTACACCTTC
-	TRBV7-9	TRBJ1-5	once	CASSSSGESNQPQHF	TGTGCCAGCAGCTCTTCAGGGGAGAGCAATCAGCCCCAGCATTTT
-	TRBV2	TRBJ2-2	-	CAGAGTGPHTGELFF	TGTGCCGGGGCCGGGACTGGGCCCCACACCGGGGAGCTGTTTTTT
TRBD1	TRBV10-3	TRBJ1-4	-	CAISELRTGGGEKLFF	TGTGCCATCAGTGAGCTACGGACAGGGGGCGGTGAAAAACTGTTTTTT
TRBD1	TRBV6-5	TRBJ2-5	once	CASRTGQLYQETQYF	TGTGCCAGCAGGACGGGACAGCTGTACCAAGAGACCCAGTACTTC
TRBD1	TRBV2	TRBJ1-1	-	CARLRGTGAGAEAFF	TGTGCCAGATTAAGAGGGACAGGGGCTGGGGCTGAAGCTTTCTTT
-	TRBV11-3	TRBJ1-1	-	CASRESRLNTEAFF	TGTGCCAGCAGAGAGAGTCGCCTGAACACTGAAGCTTTCTTT
TRBD1	TRBV19	TRBJ1-5	-	CASSPSGTGGVQPQHF	TGTGCCAGTTCTCCCTCCGGGACAGGGGGTGTTCAGCCCCAGCATTTT
-	TRBV11-2	TRBJ1-5	-	CASSLAPNSGNQPQHF	TGTGCCAGCAGCTTAGCTCCCAATTCGGGCAATCAGCCCCAGCATTTT
TRBD2	TRBV4-2	TRBJ2-4	-	CASSQDRSGRGNIQYF	TGTGCCAGCAGCCAAGATCGTAGCGGGAGGGGGAACATTCAGTACTTC
-	TRBV11-3	TRBJ1-3	-	CASSPGEGRTSGNTIYF	TGTGCCAGCAGTCCGGGGGAGGGACGAACGAGTGGAAACACCATATATTTT
-	TRBV30	TRBJ1-1	-	CAWSPPRGGTEAFF	TGTGCCTGGAGTCCACCCCGGGGAGGTACTGAAGCTTTCTTT
TRBD2	TRBV7-2	TRBJ2-7	-	CASSVGTSAYEQYF	TGTGCCAGCAGCGTAGGGACTAGCGCCTACGAGCAGTACTTC